Here is one T cell receptor (beta chain) with its context. Its specificity is not known. V gave up 7 bases and J gave up 3 bases, with 21 bases separating them. The CDR3 loop spans 16 amino acids. Germline-derived CDR1 and CDR2 are SGHAT and FQNNGV. Naivety among CD8 cells was defined by CD45RO negativity and positive CCR7 selection, thereby excluding terminally differentiated effector memory CD45RA+ cells. Recent acute infections and vaccinations were absent in the healthy HIV-negative adult donors. This table comes from immunoSEQ multiplex PCR, and its TCRdb copy is limited to in-frame clones, with some not included. The sample lists about 680,000 clones; 90% to 95% were seen once. The data derive from a study of shared clonotypes between healthy human individuals. Study-wide background: Ranging from 18 to 49 in age, donors were a couple of women and a few men. Study-level results: Among donors, sharing of clonotypes was expected to be affected by sequencing depth. Relative to clonotypes present in all four donors, those not shared had lower generation probabilities.

The origin of this receptor is a man aged 25 to 45 in good health. The sequenced sample consisted of naive CD8+ T cells sorted from blood. This sequence joins TRBV11-2 and TRBJ2-5; no firm D call. The CDR3 DNA reads TGTGCCAGCAACCTAGAGGAAGGAACTGGAGAAGAGACCCAGTACTTC. It encodes CASNLEEGTGEETQYF.